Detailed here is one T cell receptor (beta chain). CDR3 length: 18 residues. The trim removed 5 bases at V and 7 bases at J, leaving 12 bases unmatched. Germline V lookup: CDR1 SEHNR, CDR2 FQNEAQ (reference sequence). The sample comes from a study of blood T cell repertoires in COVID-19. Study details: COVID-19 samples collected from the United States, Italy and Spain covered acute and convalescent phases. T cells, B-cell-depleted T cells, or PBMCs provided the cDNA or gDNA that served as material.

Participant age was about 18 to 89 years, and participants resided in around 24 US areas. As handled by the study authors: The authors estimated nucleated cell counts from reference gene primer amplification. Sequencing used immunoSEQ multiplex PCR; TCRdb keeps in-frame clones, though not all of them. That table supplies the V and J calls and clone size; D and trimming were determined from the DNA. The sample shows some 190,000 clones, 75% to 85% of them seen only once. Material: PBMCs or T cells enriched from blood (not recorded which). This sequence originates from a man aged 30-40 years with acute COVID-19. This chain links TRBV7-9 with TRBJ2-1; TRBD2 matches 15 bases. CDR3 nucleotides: TGTGCCAGCAGCACTGGGACTAGCGGGGGGTCTCTACAGAATGAGCAGTTCTTC. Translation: CASSTGTSGGSLQNEQFF.